This T cell receptor (beta chain) was sequenced in a study of response to subunit inactivated influenza vaccine (dated by TCRdb to the late 2010s). Study-wide context: Deep quantitative profiling of the T cell receptor repertoire was used in the study to follow responses to a trivalent subunit inactivated influenza vaccine. The investigation overall reported the following: According to the authors, only a limited number of new T cells may be recruited by each seasonal influenza vaccination.

CDR1 ENHRY and CDR2 SYGVKD are derived from the germline V gene. From cysteine to phenylalanine, the CDR3 is 16 amino acids long. Only CDR3 DNA remains: 48 bases, in frame from the first base. A distance of 12 bases separates the germline ends of V and J, which lose 0 bases and 0 bases respectively. Receptor libraries were prepared by RT-PCR. The sequencer was an Illumina HiSeq 2500. TCRdb trimmed public reads at Q25 via fastp, called clones via MiXCR and kept in-frame beta chains. Each entry is one CDR3 protein sequence, shown with its most common DNA and genes. The sample contains some 640,000 distinct CDR3 sequences, approximately 14% of them found a single time. Around 7% of the sample belongs to the ten largest clones. This clonotype was picked up a small number of times. Its antigen target is currently unknown. No base-level quality is on record; no much larger clone is a single base apart.

The TCR comes from a man between 45 and 60 years old who received an inactivated influenza vaccine. Donor details come from another sample of the same person, matched by shared clones. The V gene is TRBV10-3 and the J gene is TRBJ2-7, with the D segment identity uncertain. The material sequenced was PBMCs from blood, taken approximately 15 days before vaccination. The nucleotides read TGTGCCATCAGTGAGTCGGTCAGAACCAGCTCCTACGAGCAGTACTTC. The resulting protein is CAISESVRTSSYEQYF.